The T cell receptor (beta chain) under discussion was sequenced for a study of shared clonotypes between healthy human individuals. Study context: CD4 naive and CD4 memory each took three plates per donor, while CD8 naive took two and CD8 memory one.

This clone was detected only a few times. Its antigen is undetermined. Germline lookup yields CDR1 GTSNPN and CDR2 SVGIG (reference sequence). The trim removed 3 bases at V and 2 bases at J, leaving 6 bases unmatched. The CDR3 sequence is 14 residues long. The study's findings and limits: Larger estimated richness was generally recorded for naive subsets relative to memory subsets.

Deep-level running was used for the assay. Replicate PCRs run on sorted subsets employed around 200 ng DNA, 25,000 to 35,000 T cell genomes. The repertoire was sequenced with immunoSEQ multiplex PCR; TCRdb's copy has only in-frame clones and lacks some. This sample yields some 1 million clones, of which 65% to 80% are seen a single time; about 1.5% belongs to the top ten. This TCR derives from a man younger than 30 in good health. The chain recombines TRBV30 with TRBJ1-1; 7 positions match TRBD1. The specimen was memory CD4+ T cells sorted from blood. Subset in this sample: CD45RA-negative fraction. The CDR3 coding sequence is TGTGCCTGGAGCGTGACAGGGATAAACACTGAAGCTTTCTTT. Amino acid sequence: CAWSVTGINTEAFF.